This is a list of T cell receptor beta chains from one sample in a study of OX40 agonist ivuxolimab in advanced cancers. Sequencing used immunoSEQ multiplex PCR; TCRdb keeps in-frame clones, though not all of them. The sample carries about 69,000 clones, around 90% recorded once. The material was CD4+ or CD8+ T cells sorted from blood, obtained in a trial of the OX40 agonist ivuxolimab. The receptors come from an adult with an advanced solid tumor such as melanoma, head and neck, liver or kidney cancer. Both conserved end residues are part of each CDR3. D genes are given only for firm matches. Clone size, where shown, is once, few, many, or a class for clones that have expanded.

d_gene: NA
v_gene: TRBV9
j_gene: TRBJ2-2
abundance: NA
CDR3aa: CASNPDAFLDGELFF
CDR3nt: TGTGCCAGCAACCCTGACGCGTTTTTGGACGGGGAGCTGTTTTTT

d_gene: NA
v_gene: TRBV6-5
j_gene: TRBJ1-1
abundance: NA
CDR3aa: CASTFDRNTEAFF
CDR3nt: TGTGCCAGCACCTTTGACAGGAACACTGAAGCTTTCTTT

d_gene: NA
v_gene: TRBV30
j_gene: TRBJ1-1
abundance: few
CDR3aa: CAWSLGILMNTEAFF
CDR3nt: TGTGCCTGGAGTCTAGGTATTCTTATGAACACTGAAGCTTTCTTT

d_gene: TRBD2
v_gene: TRBV4-3
j_gene: TRBJ2-5
abundance: NA
CDR3aa: CASSQEPAGGGETQYF
CDR3nt: TGCGCCAGCAGCCAAGAGCCAGCGGGAGGTGGAGAGACCCAGTACTTC

d_gene: NA
v_gene: TRBV20-1
j_gene: TRBJ2-3
abundance: NA
CDR3aa: CSASGTDTQYF
CDR3nt: TGCAGTGCGAGTGGCACAGATACGCAGTATTTT

d_gene: TRBD1
v_gene: TRBV7-3
j_gene: TRBJ2-3
abundance: NA
CDR3aa: CASSPTGVTQYF
CDR3nt: TGTGCCAGCAGCCCGACAGGGGTGACGCAGTATTTT

d_gene: TRBD2
v_gene: TRBV10-2
j_gene: TRBJ2-3
abundance: NA
CDR3aa: CASSELGLAGPRTQYF
CDR3nt: TGCGCCAGCAGCGAACTGGGACTAGCGGGACCAAGGACGCAGTATTTT

d_gene: TRBD1
v_gene: TRBV7-3
j_gene: TRBJ2-2
abundance: NA
CDR3aa: CASSLGTGVSTGELFF
CDR3nt: TGTGCCAGCAGCCTGGGGACAGGGGTTTCCACCGGGGAGCTGTTTTTT

d_gene: NA
v_gene: TRBV20-1
j_gene: TRBJ1-2
abundance: NA
CDR3aa: CSASDYGYTF
CDR3nt: TGCAGTGCCTCGGACTATGGCTACACCTTC

d_gene: NA
v_gene: TRBV28
j_gene: TRBJ2-3
abundance: NA
CDR3aa: CASSLSHSTDTQYF
CDR3nt: TGTGCCAGCAGTTTATCTCATAGCACAGATACGCAGTATTTT

d_gene: TRBD1
v_gene: TRBV28
j_gene: TRBJ1-5
abundance: NA
CDR3aa: CACRTGTVDNQPQHF
CDR3nt: TGTGCCTGTAGAACCGGGACAGTAGATAATCAGCCCCAGCATTTT